This T cell receptor (beta chain) was recorded in a study of blood T cell repertoires in COVID-19. About the study: Collection of acute and convalescent COVID-19 samples took place in the United States, Italy and Spain. T cells, B-cell-depleted T cells, or PBMCs provided the cDNA or gDNA that served as material.

The CDR3 has 15 residues. Looked up from germline, CDR1 is MNHEY and CDR2 is SVGEGT. V lost 7 bases, J lost 3 bases, and 8 bases stayed unmatched. Source study methods: For nucleated cells, counts were estimated from reference gene primer amplification. The assay was immunoSEQ multiplex PCR, and TCRdb's table has in-frame clones only and misses some. V and J calls and clone size are as listed in that table; D and trimming were resolved from the DNA. Here the sample spans roughly 250,000 clones, nearly 90% being singletons. This sequence originates from a woman aged 40 to 50 who had recovered from COVID-19. Sequenced sample: peripheral blood. The chain links TRBV6-2 or TRBV6-3 to TRBJ2-3; 9 nucleotides align to TRBD1. The CDR3: CASTPRDRVTDTQYF. CDR3 sequence (DNA): TGTGCCAGCACCCCCCGGGACAGGGTAACAGATACGCAGTATTTT.